This paragraph reports one TCR beta chain. As yet, its antigen is unknown. The data stem from a study of shared clonotypes between healthy human individuals. This CDR3 has 14 residues. Germline V gene sequence: CDR1 SGHDT, CDR2 YYEEEE. The V end lost 4 bases, the J end lost 6 bases, and 16 bases lay between the germline ends. Produced via immunoSEQ multiplex PCR; TCRdb's table is partial and in-frame only. The sample holds some 1.5 million clones, approximately 98% seen once. Study-wide results and limits: The four-donor shared clonotypes exceeded non-shared clonotypes in generation probability, with non-shared ones scoring lower. Of the naive CD4 clonotypes, about 5% were shared across four donors.

The sample consisted of naive CD4+ T cells sorted from blood. The subset denotes: CD45RA+ positively selected. V is TRBV5-6 and J is TRBJ1-1; possible D gene TRBD1, 5 bases. This TCR was sampled from a man under 40 in good health. CDR3 sequence (DNA): TGTGCCAGCAGCCTTTTGGGGGAAGAGGCTGAAGCTTTCTTT. Encoded protein: CASSLLGEEAEAFF.